Each of the 21 T cell receptor beta chains below was sequenced from the same sample in a study of tumor-infiltrating lymphocytes in primary liver carcinoma. Constant-region priming of 500 to 550 ng total RNA yielded TCR beta cDNA. ARM-PCR was slightly modified, and three nested multiplex PCR rounds with it gave rise to the TCR beta libraries. The opening two PCR rounds, around 9 cycles each, paired TRBV1-TRBV30 forward primers with a C-beta reverse primer. MiXCR was run by TCRdb on the multiplex PCR reads, yielding one entry per CDR3 protein. The sample records around 210,000 distinct CDR3 sequences, about two thirds being singletons. The blood RNA (from unsorted whole blood) was obtained, and germline DNA was also extracted. Sequenced material: peripheral blood. These receptors all come from a woman aged 55-75 years with primary liver carcinoma and hepatitis B virus infection.

About this clonotype itself: Its ends do not fully match the called genes, so a read error is possible. This rearrangement joins TRBV11-2 to TRBJ1-1, with D hard to call. Germline V lookup: CDR1 SGHAT, CDR2 FQNNGV. This CDR3 region has 13 residues. This chain's CDR3 is CASSSTWSTEALF. In DNA form, the CDR3 reads TGTGCCAGCAGCTCCACATGGTCCACTGAAGCTCTCTTT.

This clonotype was counted ten times or more. J is TRBJ2-5 and V is TRBV28; D is uncertain. The V end lost 8 bases, the J end lost 5 bases, and 9 bases lay between the germline ends. Per the germline V gene, CDR1 is MDHEN and CDR2 is SYDVKM. CDR3 length equals 11 residues. CDR3 sequence: CASCDYETQYF. The CDR3 DNA follows: TGTGCCAGCTGCGATTACGAGACCCAGTACTTC.

The chain employs TRBV12-3 or TRBV12-4 and TRBJ2-2, with 7 bases matching TRBD1. This CDR3 has 14 amino acids. V lost 11 bases and J lost 0; bases outside the gene matches: 6. DNA of the CDR3: TGTGCCCGGAGAGGGGGCGCGAACACCGGGGAGCTGTTTTTT. It yields the protein CARRGGANTGELFF.

The CDR3: CASSQEGQGTGYNEQFF. DNA of the CDR3: TGTGCCAGCAGCCAAGAGGGTCAGGGGACAGGGTACAATGAGCAGTTCTTC. This chain joins TRBV14 and TRBJ2-1; 9 positions agree with TRBD1. Germline V CDR1 and CDR2: SGHDN, FVKESK. V shed 0 bases and J 4 bases; nucleotides not matched to a gene: 7. The CDR3 is 17 residues long. The whole variable domain, filled in from reference TRBV14 and TRBJ2-1, reads EAGVTQFPSHSVIEKGQTVTLRCDPISGHDNLYWYRRVMGKEIKFLLHFVKESKQDESGMPNNRFLAERTGGTYSTLKVQPAELEDSGVYFCASSQEGQGTGYNEQFFGPGTRLTVL.

This clonotype has a handful of counts. The chain links TRBV7-9 to TRBJ2-1, with 14 positions matching TRBD2. The CDR3 length is 15 residues. V lost 5 bases, J lost 6 bases, and 3 bases stayed unmatched. Per the germline V gene, CDR1 is SEHNR and CDR2 is FQNEAQ (reference sequence). CDR3 region: CASSRLAGGPNEQFF. In DNA form, the CDR3 reads TGTGCCAGCAGCCGACTAGCGGGAGGGCCCAATGAGCAGTTCTTC.

The chain employs TRBV19 and TRBJ2-3; 7 positions match TRBD2. CDR1 and CDR2 from the germline V gene are LNHDA and SQIVND (reference sequence). V dropped 11 bases and J dropped 1; count of bases not matched to a gene: 24. The CDR3 has 19 amino acids. CDR3 residues: CACIIAAFVASGGTDTQYF. CDR3 nucleotides: TGTGCCTGTATTATTGCTGCGTTTGTGGCTAGCGGCGGCACAGATACGCAGTATTTT.

The CDR3 DNA reads as TGTGCCAGCAGCGGTGAGCGGGAGGCCAACAATGAGCAGTTCTTC. This translates into CASSGEREANNEQFF. The genes are TRBV7-9 and TRBJ2-1, with 9 bases aligning to TRBD2. J gave up 5 bases and V 5 bases, and 7 bases lay outside the gene matches. The CDR3 is made up of 15 amino acids. Germline assignment: CDR1 SEHNR and CDR2 FQNEAQ (reference sequence). The full variable domain, rest sourced from reference TRBV7-9 and TRBJ2-1, is DTGVSQNPRHKITKRGQNVTFRCDPISEHNRLYWYRQTLGQGPEFLTYFQNEAQLEKSRLLSDRFSAERPKGSFSTLEIQRTEQGDSAMYLCASSGEREANNEQFFGPGTRLTVL.

The rearrangement links TRBV7-9 to TRBJ1-2, with D uncertain. The CDR3 is made up of 15 amino acids. From germline, CDR1 is SEHNR and CDR2 FQNEAQ (reference sequence). Trimming stripped 2 bases from V and 3 bases from J, with 13 bases between. The CDR3 DNA reads as TGTGCCAGCAGCTTAAAACGTCCCCTAGACTATGGCTACACCTTC. Translated: CASSLKRPLDYGYTF. Together with reference TRBV7-9 and TRBJ1-2, the CDR3 gives the full variable domain: DTGVSQNPRHKITKRGQNVTFRCDPISEHNRLYWYRQTLGQGPEFLTYFQNEAQLEKSRLLSDRFSAERPKGSFSTLEIQRTEQGDSAMYLCASSLKRPLDYGYTFGSGTRLTVV.

Comments on this clonotype: The conserved final phenylalanine or tryptophan is absent from the CDR3, which likely points to a read error. The chain uses TRBV11-2 and TRBJ1-2; D remains unclear. The CDR3 spans 14 residues. Germline values: CDR1 SGHAT, CDR2 FQNNGV. CDR3 sequence: CPSSLEPTNYGYTY. CDR3 DNA sequence: TGTCCCAGCAGCCTAGAGCCTACTAACTATGGCTACACCTAC.

About this clonotype: A much larger clone is a single base away; this may be a read error. J is TRBJ2-2 and V is TRBV6-5; TRBD2 is a possible D gene (5 bases). Per the germline V gene, CDR1 is MNHEY and CDR2 is SVGAGI. This CDR3 contains 15 residues. CDR3 region: CASQKAGWAAGKLFF. In DNA, the CDR3 is TGTGCCAGCCAAAAAGCCGGCTGGGCTGCCGGGAAGCTGTTTTTT.

This clonotype has only a few counts. This CDR3 is CASSLEGQKYEQYF. CDR3 bases: TGTGCCAGCAGCTTAGAGGGACAGAAATACGAGCAGTACTTC. The chain recombines TRBV11-2 with TRBJ2-7, with 7 bases that match TRBD1. The CDR3 has 14 residues. Unmatched junction bases numbered 3, after V lost 0 bases and J lost 4 bases. Germline V CDR1 and CDR2: SGHAT, FQNNGV.

Comments on this clonotype: Relative to the germline gene, one junction end is altered; a read error may explain this. V is TRBV11-1 and J is TRBJ2-3; D is ambiguous. The germline CDR1 and CDR2 sequences are SGHAT and FQDESV (reference sequence). The CDR3 runs 14 residues. The CDR3 nucleotides are TGTGCCACCAGCTTAGGTCAGATCACAGATACGCAGTATTTT. It specifies CATSLGQITDTQYF.

A note on this clonotype: A junction boundary mismatches the germline segment, possibly from a read error. J is TRBJ2-3 and V is TRBV7-9, with D unresolved. The CDR3 runs 12 residues. Germline CDR1 SEHNR, CDR2 FQNEAQ (reference sequence). CDR3 coding DNA: TGTGTCAGCAGCTCCGTCACAGATACGCAGTATTTT. It yields the protein CVSSSVTDTQYF. Complete variable domain (other parts from reference TRBV7-9 and TRBJ2-3): DTGVSQNPRHKITKRGQNVTFRCDPISEHNRLYWYRQTLGQGPEFLTYFQNEAQLEKSRLLSDRFSAERPKGSFSTLEIQRTEQGDSAMYLCVSSSVTDTQYFGPGTRLTVL.

This clonotype was seen more than once but under ten times. This may stem from a read error, because a much larger clone lies one nucleotide away. This chain links TRBV5-4 with TRBJ1-2; D call uncertain. Germline V CDR1 and CDR2: SGHNT, YYREEE (reference sequence). The CDR3 is made up of 13 amino acids. In nucleotides, the CDR3 is TGTGCCAGCATCTTGGCCGGTAACTATGGCTACACCTTC. Translated, it gives CASILAGNYGYTF.

Regarding this clonotype: The germline gene is not matched at one end of the junction; a read error may be the cause. V gene TRBV11-2 combines with J gene TRBJ1-2; D possibly corresponds to TRBD1 (5 bases). CDR1 SGHAT and CDR2 FQNNGV come from the germline V gene. The CDR3 consists of 15 residues. The CDR3 loop is CASNLGAGYNYGYTF. CDR3 DNA sequence: TGTGCCAGCAACTTAGGAGCAGGGTACAACTATGGCTACACCTTC.

The rearrangement joins TRBV14 to TRBJ1-3; D is unresolved. The CDR3 spans 13 residues. V was shortened by 4 bases and J by 4 bases, with 8 bases between the two germline ends. Germline V gives CDR1 SGHDN, CDR2 FVKESK. DNA of the CDR3: TGTGCCAGCAGCCCGCAACAGGGAAACACCATATATTTT. As protein: CASSPQQGNTIYF.

With regard to this clonotype: This may arise from a read error, as a much more abundant clone is one base away. The genes are TRBV4-2 and TRBJ2-3; TRBD1 agrees at 10 bases. The trim removed 2 bases at V and 2 bases at J, leaving 10 bases unmatched. The CDR3 totals 18 residues. Germline V CDR1 and CDR2: LGHNA, YNFKEQ. This CDR3 reads CASSQSLQTGGFTDTQYF. In DNA form, the CDR3 reads TGTGCCAGCAGCCAAAGCCTCCAGACAGGGGGCTTCACAGATACGCAGTATTTT.

This clonotype came up a few times. The genes are TRBV7-9 and TRBJ2-5, with TRBD1 matching over 8 bases. Per the germline V gene, CDR1 is SEHNR and CDR2 is FQNEAQ (reference sequence). The CDR3 has 16 amino acids. V lost 4 bases and J lost 2; bases outside the gene matches: 9. This chain's CDR3 is CASSSGQGNFQETQYF. In nucleotides, the CDR3 is TGTGCCAGCAGCTCCGGACAGGGCAACTTTCAAGAGACCCAGTACTTC.

The chain carries TRBV28 and TRBJ2-2; 12 bases align to TRBD1. V lost 8 bases, J lost 2 bases, and 3 bases stayed unmatched. The CDR3 is 15 amino acids. Germline V CDR1 and CDR2: MDHEN, SYDVKM. CDR3 residues: CASGTGGPNTGELFF. The CDR3 DNA reads TGTGCCAGCGGGACAGGGGGCCCCAACACCGGGGAGCTGTTTTTT.

This clonotype was seen only a few times. The chain uses TRBV2 and TRBJ2-1; D may be TRBD2 (6 bases). Germline CDR1 reads SNHLY; CDR2 reads FYNNEI. With 6 bases removed from V and 10 bases from J, the gap between germline ends came to 16 bases. This CDR3 comprises 13 residues. The CDR3 DNA follows: TGTGCCAGCAGGGGGGACTCCCCTTGGGAGCAGTTCTTC. It is translated as CASRGDSPWEQFF.

As regards this clonotype: A read error may produce the germline difference seen at one junction end. The rearrangement joins TRBV11-2 to TRBJ1-1, with TRBD1 matching 10 bases. The germline gives CDR1 SGHAT, CDR2 FQNNGV. This CDR3 has 15 residues. The CDR3 protein is CASSLVMTGGTEALF. CDR3 in DNA: TGTGCCAGCAGCTTAGTCATGACAGGGGGCACTGAAGCTCTCTTT.